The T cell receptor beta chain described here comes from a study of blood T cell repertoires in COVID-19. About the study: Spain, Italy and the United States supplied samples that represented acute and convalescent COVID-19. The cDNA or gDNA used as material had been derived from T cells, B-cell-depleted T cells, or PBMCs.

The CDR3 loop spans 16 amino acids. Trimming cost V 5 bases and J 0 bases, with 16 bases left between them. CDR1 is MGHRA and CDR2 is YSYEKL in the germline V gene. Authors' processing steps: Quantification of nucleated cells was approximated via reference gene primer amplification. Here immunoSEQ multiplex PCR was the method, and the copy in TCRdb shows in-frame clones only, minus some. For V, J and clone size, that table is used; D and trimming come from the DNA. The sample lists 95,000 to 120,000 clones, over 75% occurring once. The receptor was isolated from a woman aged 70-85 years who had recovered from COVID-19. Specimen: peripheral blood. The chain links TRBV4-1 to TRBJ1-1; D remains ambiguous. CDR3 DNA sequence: TGCGCCAGCAGCGTCTATACCGGGTTCATGAACACTGAAGCTTTCTTT. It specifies CASSVYTGFMNTEAFF.